These 29 T cell receptor beta chains share one sample of origin, sequenced in a study of cytomegalovirus exposure and HLA in healthy donors. A multiplex PCR was run with 60 Vbeta primers and 13 Jbeta primers. This table comes from immunoSEQ multiplex PCR, and its TCRdb copy is limited to in-frame clones, with some not included. Seen here are more than 80,000 clones, less than 70% observed once, and the top ten hold under 3%. The source material was PBMCs. The source of these receptors is a man aged 50 to 60 in good health and CMV-seronegative.

The genes are TRBV5-4 and TRBJ2-2; 7 nucleotides line up with TRBD2. V trimming: 0 bases; J trimming: 7 bases; junction bases outside the gene matches: 9. This CDR3 is 16 amino acids long. Germline CDR1 SGHNT, CDR2 YYREEE (reference sequence). The chain's CDR3 is CASSLGLASHVGELFF. DNA for the CDR3: TGTGCCAGCAGCTTGGGACTAGCTAGCCATGTCGGGGAGCTGTTTTTT.

This clone turned up a few times. The chain uses TRBV5-5 and TRBJ1-4, with D possibly TRBD1 on 5 matching bases. CDR1 SGHKS and CDR2 YYEKEE come from the germline V gene (reference sequence). Trimming pared 4 bases from V and 4 bases from J, leaving 8 bases between. The CDR3 has 13 amino acids. CDR3 region: CASSPDSNEKLFF. In DNA, the CDR3 is TGTGCCAGCAGCCCCGACAGTAATGAAAAACTGTTTTTT. The full variable domain, completed using reference TRBV5-5 and TRBJ1-4, is DAGVTQSPTHLIKTRGQQVTLRCSPISGHKSVSWYQQVLGQGPQFIFQYYEKEERGRGNFPDRFSARQFPNYSSELNVNALLLGDSALYLCASSPDSNEKLFFGSGTQLSVL.

This clone was detected only a few times. The chain couples TRBV2 to TRBJ2-2, with D unresolved. The germline gives CDR1 SNHLY, CDR2 FYNNEI. V was trimmed by 5 bases and J by 4 bases, leaving 8 bases between them. The CDR3 length is 13 residues. As DNA, the CDR3 is TGTGCCAGCAGTCCTACAGCCACCGGGGAGCTGTTTTTT. This codes for CASSPTATGELFF.

V and J are TRBV5-1 and TRBJ1-2; D ambiguous. The V gene's germline CDR1 is SGHRS and CDR2 YFSETQ. The V end was cut by 0 bases, the J end by 1 base, with 7 bases between. The CDR3 totals 14 residues. CDR3 sequence: CASSLGAVNYGYTF. In nucleotides, the CDR3 is TGCGCCAGCAGCTTGGGGGCAGTTAACTATGGCTACACCTTC. Full variable domain (outside the CDR3, taken from reference TRBV5-1 and TRBJ1-2): KAGVTQTPRYLIKTRGQQVTLSCSPISGHRSVSWYQQTPGQGLQFLFEYFSETQRNKGNFPGRFSGRQFSNSRSEMNVSTLELGDSALYLCASSLGAVNYGYTFGSGTRLTVV.

This clone occurred once. This sequence joins TRBV29-1 and TRBJ2-2, with 9 bases fitting TRBD2. V shed 6 bases, J shed 0 bases, and the junction held 5 bases outside the gene matches. The CDR3 is made up of 15 amino acids. The V gene's germline CDR1 is SQVTM and CDR2 ANQGSEA. The CDR3 spells CSVGGGGPNTGELFF. Written as DNA, the CDR3 is TGCAGCGTCGGCGGGGGGGGGCCGAACACCGGGGAGCTGTTTTTT.

The chain uses TRBV5-1 and TRBJ2-5; 9 bases are shared with TRBD1. Trimming at V came to 5 bases and at J to 1 base, leaving 3 bases not matched to a gene. Per the germline V gene, CDR1 is SGHRS and CDR2 is YFSETQ. The CDR3 is 14 residues long. The DNA of the CDR3 is TGCGCCAGCAGTCAGGGACAGGGCCAAGAGACCCAGTACTTC. Its translation is CASSQGQGQETQYF.

This sequence joins TRBV29-1 and TRBJ2-3, with TRBD2 matching over 7 bases. This CDR3 has 14 amino acids. Germline CDR1 is SQVTM and CDR2 is ANQGSEA. Losses at the gene ends were 7 bases for V and 4 bases for J; bases not matched to a gene: 11. In DNA, the CDR3 is TGCAGCGCCCTCCGGGGGGTAAGGCCAGATACGCAGTATTTT. It specifies CSALRGVRPDTQYF.

V and J are TRBV9 and TRBJ1-2, with D tentatively TRBD1 (6 bases). The CDR3 loop spans 16 amino acids. Looked up from germline, CDR1 is SGDLS and CDR2 is YYNGEE. Trimming stripped 0 bases from V and 7 bases from J, with 19 bases between. This chain's CDR3 is CASSVVPQGPVFGYTF. CDR3 DNA: TGTGCCAGCAGCGTAGTACCCCAGGGGCCCGTTTTTGGCTACACCTTC.

CDR3 nucleotides: TGTGCCAGCAGCGTAGCCCCGGGGTATGGGGAAAAACTGTTTTTT. It is translated as CASSVAPGYGEKLFF. The rearrangement uses TRBV9 and TRBJ1-4; D gene uncertain. CDR1 SGDLS and CDR2 YYNGEE come from the germline V gene. The CDR3 covers 15 residues. V was cut by 0 bases and J by 8 bases, with 14 bases left in between. Full variable domain (remainder filled in from reference TRBV9 and TRBJ1-4): DSGVTQTPKHLITATGQRVTLRCSPRSGDLSVYWYQQSLDQGLQFLIQYYNGEERAKGNILERFSAQQFPDLHSELNLSSLELGDSALYFCASSVAPGYGEKLFFGSGTQLSVL.

The V call is TRBV5-4, the J call TRBJ2-3; 9 bases are shared with TRBD2. Germline trimming cut 4 bases from V and 2 bases from J; bases unmatched to any gene: 8. This CDR3 region has 16 residues. Per the germline V gene, CDR1 is SGHNT and CDR2 is YYREEE (reference sequence). The CDR3 DNA follows: TGTGCCAGCAGCATAACTGCGGGGGGGCCCACAGATACGCAGTATTTT. Translating it yields CASSITAGGPTDTQYF.

This clone was detected a few times. The V gene is TRBV5-4, the J gene TRBJ1-5; 11 bases line up with TRBD1. This CDR3 comprises 19 residues. V dropped 4 bases and J dropped 1; count of bases not matched to a gene: 13. Germline V gives CDR1 SGHNT, CDR2 YYREEE (reference sequence). The CDR3 here is CASSPRVRGQGASNQPQHF. The CDR3 bases are TGTGCCAGCAGCCCCCGGGTTCGCGGACAGGGGGCAAGCAATCAGCCCCAGCATTTT.

This sequence joins TRBV28 and TRBJ2-5; 9 nucleotides align to TRBD1. Per germline, CDR1 MDHEN and CDR2 SYDVKM. J gave up 7 bases and V 5 bases, and 8 bases lay outside the gene matches. The CDR3 has 14 residues. The CDR3 DNA follows: TGTGCCAGCAGTGTCCGGGACAGGGCTGGGACCCAGTACTTC. Its translation is CASSVRDRAGTQYF.

The chain employs TRBV6-1 and TRBJ2-2; no clear D. The germline V gene encodes CDR1 MNHNS and CDR2 SASEGT. This CDR3 is 14 amino acids long. V lost 4 bases and J 0 bases, leaving 6 bases between the germline ends. CDR3 sequence reads: CASSAVANTGELFF. Here the CDR3 DNA reads TGTGCCAGCAGTGCTGTAGCGAACACCGGGGAGCTGTTTTTT.

On this clone: Germline and junction disagree at one end, which may indicate a read error. The chain uses TRBV6-5 and TRBJ2-1; a weak D match, TRBD2 (5 bases). Germline V gene sequence: CDR1 MNHEY, CDR2 SVGAGI. CDR3 size: 13 residues. CDR3 coding DNA: TGTGCCAGCAGTTACTCAGACTACCATGAGCAGTTCTTC. Residues: CASSYSDYHEQFF.

This clone was found a few times. This sequence joins TRBV7-9 and TRBJ1-4, with D tentatively TRBD1 (5 bases). Germline values: CDR1 SEHNR, CDR2 FQNEAQ (reference sequence). The CDR3 has 17 residues. Trimming removed 7 bases from V and 6 bases from J, with 24 bases in between. CDR3 protein: CASTTWSPQKGDEKLFF. The CDR3 DNA reads TGTGCCAGCACCACGTGGTCACCTCAAAAAGGGGATGAAAAACTGTTTTTT.

The rearrangement links TRBV27 to TRBJ2-1; 8 bases match TRBD2. With V trimmed by 3 bases and J by 3 bases, 4 bases remained unmatched. Germline assignment: CDR1 MNHEY and CDR2 SMNVEV (reference sequence). The CDR3 loop spans 15 amino acids. Here the CDR3 DNA reads TGTGCCAGCAGTTTCGGGACTAGTCGCTACAATGAGCAGTTCTTC. The encoded protein is CASSFGTSRYNEQFF.

The chain carries TRBV15 and TRBJ1-1; the D is unclear. Trimming took 1 base from V and 5 from J, leaving 5 bases between them. Per the germline V gene, CDR1 is LNHNV and CDR2 is YYDKDF (reference sequence). The CDR3 runs to 12 residues. The CDR3 region is CATSRARTEAFF. The CDR3 DNA reads as TGTGCCACCAGCAGAGCTCGGACTGAAGCTTTCTTT.

The V gene is TRBV7-9, the J gene TRBJ2-5, with D possibly TRBD1 on 5 matching bases. In germline, CDR1 is SEHNR, CDR2 FQNEAQ (reference sequence). The CDR3 has 13 amino acids. The V end was cut by 2 bases, the J end by 9 bases, with 13 bases between. The DNA for the CDR3 is TGTGCCAGCAGCTTAAACCGGCAAGGGGCCCAGTACTTC. This gives the protein CASSLNRQGAQYF.

This clone was seen just once. This chain's CDR3 is CASSLALGQNTEAFF. In DNA form, the CDR3 reads TGCGCCAGCAGCTTGGCCCTTGGACAAAACACTGAAGCTTTCTTT. The chain has TRBV5-1 and TRBJ1-1; D perhaps matches TRBD1 (5 bases). V gave up 0 bases and J gave up 2 bases, with 11 bases separating them. The CDR3 sequence is 15 residues long. Germline V gives CDR1 SGHRS, CDR2 YFSETQ.

The V call is TRBV4-3, the J call TRBJ2-7, with a weak D call TRBD1 (5 bases). This CDR3 is 13 amino acids long. Germline CDR1 reads LGHNA; CDR2 reads YSLEER. Deletions cut 2 bases from V and 3 bases from J, with 8 bases between. The CDR3: CASSQFRDYEQYF. The CDR3 nucleotides read TGCGCCAGCAGCCAATTCAGGGACTACGAGCAGTACTTC.

The gene calls are TRBV7-9 and TRBJ1-2; 8 positions match TRBD1. The junction had 4 bases not matched to a gene; V was cut back by 5 bases and J by 5 bases. Germline CDR1 reads SEHNR; CDR2 reads FQNEAQ (reference sequence). The CDR3 has 13 residues. The CDR3 spells CASSPDRAYGYTF. The DNA of the CDR3 is TGTGCCAGCAGCCCGGACAGGGCATATGGCTACACCTTC.

The CDR3 reads CASSYSISGFQKAFF. For the CDR3, the DNA is TGTGCCAGCAGTTACTCGATTTCGGGATTCCAAAAAGCTTTCTTT. This chain uses TRBV6-5 with TRBJ1-1; D gene ambiguous. The CDR3 sequence is 15 residues long. The ends were cut back, 0 bases at V and 9 bases at J, with 17 bases in the middle. Germline V gene data show CDR1 as MNHEY and CDR2 as SVGAGI.

This clone appeared a few times. J is TRBJ2-3 and V is TRBV6-4; 10 bases agree with TRBD1. CDR1 MRHNA and CDR2 SNTAGT come from the germline V gene. This CDR3 contains 15 residues. Trimming took 5 bases from V and 1 from J; bases not matched to a gene: 3. The CDR3 nucleotides read TGTGCCAGCAGTCCCGGGACAGGGGGCACAGATACGCAGTATTTT. It encodes CASSPGTGGTDTQYF.

The chain is built from TRBV7-2 and TRBJ2-2, with TRBD2 matching 9 bases. The CDR3 covers 16 residues. In germline, CDR1 is SGHTA, CDR2 FQGNSA. Unmatched junction bases numbered 7, after V lost 5 bases and J lost 3 bases. The CDR3 nucleotides read TGTGCCAGCAGCGGGGGACTAGCTGTATACACCGGGGAGCTGTTTTTT. Its translation: CASSGGLAVYTGELFF.

A remark on this clone: A read error may produce the germline difference seen at one junction end. J is TRBJ2-3 and V is TRBV5-6; D is perhaps TRBD2 (6 bases). The CDR3 totals 15 residues. CDR1 SGHDT and CDR2 YYEEEE come from the germline V gene. DNA for the CDR3: TGTGCCCGCAGCTTGGTTTCGGGGGTTCAAGATACGCAGTATTTT. Amino acid sequence: CARSLVSGVQDTQYF.

The chain couples TRBV27 to TRBJ2-7; 10 bases are shared with TRBD1. CDR1 is MNHEY, CDR2 SMNVEV, per germline (reference sequence). This CDR3 is 15 amino acids long. Trimming cost V 5 bases and J 1 base; bases outside gene matches: 5. The CDR3 protein is CASSTEGQGSYEQYF. The CDR3 DNA reads TGTGCCAGCAGTACGGAGGGACAGGGGTCCTACGAGCAGTACTTC.

This CDR3 reads CASSYSTGEDSPLHF. For the CDR3, the DNA is TGTGCCAGCAGTTACTCGACAGGGGAGGATTCACCCCTCCACTTT. The V call is TRBV6-5, the J call TRBJ1-6; 8 positions agree with TRBD1. The CDR3 is 15 residues long. V shed 0 bases and J 8 bases; nucleotides not matched to a gene: 3. Germline-derived CDR1 and CDR2 are MNHEY and SVGAGI.

This clone was counted a single time. This rearrangement joins TRBV29-1 to TRBJ2-1; possibly TRBD2 for D (7 bases). CDR1 SQVTM and CDR2 ANQGSEA come from the germline V gene. The CDR3 spans 14 residues. Between the trimmed V and J ends, which lost 4 bases and 5 bases, there was a span of 15 bases. The CDR3 reads CSVGRGRENNEQFF. The CDR3 region has the DNA TGCAGCGTTGGGCGGGGGCGGGAGAACAATGAGCAGTTCTTC.

This clone was seen once. This rearrangement joins TRBV4-2 to TRBJ2-3; TRBD2 matches at 7 bases. Germline V lookup: CDR1 LGHNA, CDR2 YNFKEQ. The length of the CDR3 is 16 residues. After removal of 5 bases from V and 6 bases from J, the junction contained 14 bases not matched to a gene. The CDR3 reads CASSRLPAIAGDTQYF. The CDR3 DNA reads TGTGCCAGCAGCAGACTACCGGCTATAGCGGGCGATACGCAGTATTTT.